A selection of T cell receptor beta chains follows, all from one sample in a study of blood T cell repertoires in COVID-19. Measured with immunoSEQ multiplex PCR; TCRdb has only the in-frame clones, and not every one. The table has about 410,000 clones, more than 80% seen once. Sequencing used peripheral blood. The receptors originated from a woman aged 25 to 39 with active or convalescent COVID-19. Each CDR3 is given with its conserved first and last residue. D genes are given only for firm matches. Only part of the rows carry a size: once, few, many, or a class if the clone is expanded.

J gene,D gene,clone size,V gene,CDR3 DNA,CDR3 protein
TRBJ2-1,NA,NA,TRBV7-9,TGTGCCAGCAGGACAGCATACAATGAGCAGTTCTTC,CASRTAYNEQFF
TRBJ2-1,NA,NA,TRBV6-2/TRBV6-3,TGTGCCAGCAGCTGGGCGGAGGGCAATGAGCAGTTCTTC,CASSWAEGNEQFF
TRBJ1-2,TRBD1,NA,TRBV4-1,TGCGCCAGCAGCCAGGAGGGACAGGGCCTGAACTATGGCTACACCTTC,CASSQEGQGLNYGYTF
TRBJ1-1,TRBD1,NA,TRBV30,TGTGCCTGGAGCGGTTGGGACAGGGACCCTGAAGCTTTCTTT,CAWSGWDRDPEAFF
TRBJ2-7,TRBD1,NA,TRBV6-4,TGTGCCAGCAGTGACGGTGCAGGGGGCGTCCACGAGCAGTGCTTC,CASSDGAGGVHEQCF
TRBJ1-6,NA,once,TRBV6-1,TGTGCCAGCAGTGAAGGGTACCCGGGGGGACTAAATTCACCCCTCCACTTT,CASSEGYPGGLNSPLHF
TRBJ1-6,TRBD1,NA,TRBV12-3/TRBV12-4,TGTGCCAGCAGTTTATCGCGGACAGGATCCCTCCACTTT,CASSLSRTGSLHF
TRBJ1-1,NA,NA,TRBV5-6,TGTGCCAGCAGCTACTGGGGAACAGGGTCCGTAACTGAAGCTTTCTTT,CASSYWGTGSVTEAFF
TRBJ1-5,TRBD1,NA,TRBV6-5,TGTGCCAGCAGTCGAACAGGGGGGAATCAGCCCCAGCATTTT,CASSRTGGNQPQHF
TRBJ1-2,NA,NA,TRBV14,TGTGCCAGCAGCCACGTCTCCGGACTCTATGGCTACACCTTC,CASSHVSGLYGYTF
TRBJ1-2,NA,NA,TRBV12-3/TRBV12-4,TGTGCCAGCAGTTATGAGGGATCCTATGGCTACACCTTC,CASSYEGSYGYTF
TRBJ1-3,NA,NA,TRBV4-2,TGTGCCAGCAGCCAAGATTGGACAGAGACTGGAAACACCATATATTTT,CASSQDWTETGNTIYF
TRBJ2-5,NA,once,TRBV12-3/TRBV12-4,TGTGCCAGCAGTCTGGAGGGCACCCAGTACTTC,CASSLEGTQYF
TRBJ2-7,TRBD1,NA,TRBV6-1,TGTGCCAGCAGTGTTCTCGGACAGGCGAGCTCCTACGAGCAGTACTTC,CASSVLGQASSYEQYF
TRBJ1-6,TRBD1,NA,TRBV5-1,TGCGCCAGCAGAGACGGACAGGGAGGGTCACCCCTCCACTTT,CASRDGQGGSPLHF
TRBJ2-3,TRBD2,once,TRBV28,TGTGCCAGCCCCCCGGGAGTAGTCCGGGAGGTGGGCACAGATACGCAGTATTTT,CASPPGVVREVGTDTQYF
TRBJ2-5,TRBD1,NA,TRBV7-9,TGTGCCAGCAGCTTAGGGACAGGCCAAGAGACCCAGTACTTC,CASSLGTGQETQYF
TRBJ2-3,TRBD2,NA,TRBV7-2,TGTGCCAGCAGCTCCCAAAGGACTAGATCGGATACGCAGTATTTT,CASSSQRTRSDTQYF
TRBJ1-1,NA,once,TRBV6-5,TGTGCCAGCCGGGGGAGCGGGGACACTGAAGCTTTCTTT,CASRGSGDTEAFF
TRBJ2-5,NA,NA,TRBV7-9,TGTGCCAGCAGCTTAAGTCAGTTAGAGACCCAGTACTTC,CASSLSQLETQYF